This TCR beta chain was obtained from a study of blood T cell repertoires in COVID-19. The overall study: Samples representing acute and convalescent COVID-19 were sourced from the United States, Italy and Spain.

CDR1 is GTSNPN and CDR2 is SVGIG in the germline V gene (reference sequence). Trimming took 1 base from V and 1 from J, leaving 14 bases between them. CDR3 length: 15 amino acids. The repertoire was sequenced with immunoSEQ multiplex PCR; TCRdb's copy has only in-frame clones and lacks some. The data hold about 100,000 clones, with just under 85% observed a single time. Sequenced: peripheral blood. The source of this sequence is a man aged 35-49 years with active or convalescent COVID-19. The chain couples TRBV30 to TRBJ2-7; maybe TRBD2 (7 bases). CDR3: CAWSDWGGHSYEQYF. CDR3 nucleotide sequence: TGTGCCTGGAGTGATTGGGGGGGGCATTCCTACGAGCAGTACTTC.